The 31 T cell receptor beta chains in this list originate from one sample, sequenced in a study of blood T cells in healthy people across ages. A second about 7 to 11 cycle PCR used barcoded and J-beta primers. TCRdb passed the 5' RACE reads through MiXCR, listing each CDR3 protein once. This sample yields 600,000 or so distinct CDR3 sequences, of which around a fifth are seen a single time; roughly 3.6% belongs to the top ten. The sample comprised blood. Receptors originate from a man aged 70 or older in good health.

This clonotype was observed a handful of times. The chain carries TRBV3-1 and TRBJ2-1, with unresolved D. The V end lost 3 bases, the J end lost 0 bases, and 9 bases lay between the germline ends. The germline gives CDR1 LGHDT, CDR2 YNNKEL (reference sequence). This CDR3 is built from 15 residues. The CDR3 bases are TGTGCCAGCAGCCATGGTAAGAGCTCCTACAATGAGCAGTTCTTC. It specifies CASSHGKSSYNEQFF.

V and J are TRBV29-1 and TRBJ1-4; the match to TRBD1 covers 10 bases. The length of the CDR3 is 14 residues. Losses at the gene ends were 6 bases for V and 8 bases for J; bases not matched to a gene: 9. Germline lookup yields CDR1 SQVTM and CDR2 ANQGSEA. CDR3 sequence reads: CSVSEAGQGEKLFF. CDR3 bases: TGCAGCGTCTCTGAAGCGGGACAGGGGGAAAAACTGTTTTTT.

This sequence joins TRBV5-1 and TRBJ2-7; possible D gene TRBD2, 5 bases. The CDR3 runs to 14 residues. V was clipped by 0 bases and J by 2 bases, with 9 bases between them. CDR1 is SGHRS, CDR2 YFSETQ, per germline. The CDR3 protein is CASSLATTPYEQYF. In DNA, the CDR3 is TGCGCCAGCAGCTTGGCGACTACCCCCTACGAGCAGTACTTC. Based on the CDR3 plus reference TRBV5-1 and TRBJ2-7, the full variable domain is KAGVTQTPRYLIKTRGQQVTLSCSPISGHRSVSWYQQTPGQGLQFLFEYFSETQRNKGNFPGRFSGRQFSNSRSEMNVSTLELGDSALYLCASSLATTPYEQYFGPGTRLTVT.

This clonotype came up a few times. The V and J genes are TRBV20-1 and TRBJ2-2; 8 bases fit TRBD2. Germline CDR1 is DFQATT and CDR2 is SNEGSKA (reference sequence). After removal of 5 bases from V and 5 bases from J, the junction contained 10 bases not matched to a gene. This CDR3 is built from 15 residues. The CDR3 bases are TGCAGTGCTCGGGAGGGACGCTTACTAACCGGGGAGCTGTTTTTT. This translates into CSAREGRLLTGELFF.

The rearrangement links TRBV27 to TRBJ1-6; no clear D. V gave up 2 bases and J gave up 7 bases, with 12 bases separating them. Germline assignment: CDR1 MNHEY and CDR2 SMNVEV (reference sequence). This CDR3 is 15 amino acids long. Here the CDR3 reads CASSLTSGLNSPLHF. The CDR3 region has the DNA TGTGCCAGCAGTTTAACGTCGGGGTTGAATTCACCCCTCCACTTT.

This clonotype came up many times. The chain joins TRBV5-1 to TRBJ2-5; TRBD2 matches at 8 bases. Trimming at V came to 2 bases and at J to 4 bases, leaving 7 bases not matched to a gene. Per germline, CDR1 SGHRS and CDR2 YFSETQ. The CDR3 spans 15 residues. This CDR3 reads CASSFSGRWAETQYF. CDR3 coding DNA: TGCGCCAGCAGCTTCAGCGGGAGATGGGCAGAGACCCAGTACTTC. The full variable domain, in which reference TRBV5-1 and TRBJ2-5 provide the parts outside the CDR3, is KAGVTQTPRYLIKTRGQQVTLSCSPISGHRSVSWYQQTPGQGLQFLFEYFSETQRNKGNFPGRFSGRQFSNSRSEMNVSTLELGDSALYLCASSFSGRWAETQYFGPGTRLLVL.

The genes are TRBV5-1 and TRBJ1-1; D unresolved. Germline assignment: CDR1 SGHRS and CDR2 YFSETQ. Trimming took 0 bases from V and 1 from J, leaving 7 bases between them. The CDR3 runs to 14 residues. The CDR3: CASSLERENTEAFF. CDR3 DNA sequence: TGCGCCAGCAGCTTGGAGAGAGAGAACACTGAAGCTTTCTTT.

Here the CDR3 reads CASSVGLAGDSYEQYF. CDR3 sequence (DNA): TGTGCCAGCAGCGTGGGACTAGCGGGAGACTCCTACGAGCAGTACTTC. The chain uses TRBV7-8 and TRBJ2-5; 14 nucleotides agree with TRBD2. The end of the DNA aligns better with TRBJ2-7, so the J call may be wrong. The CDR3 runs to 16 residues. CDR1 SGHVS and CDR2 FQNEAQ come from the germline V gene.

In nucleotides, the CDR3 is TGTGCCAGCAGCTGGGAGGGTTACGAGCAGTACTTC. Translated: CASSWEGYEQYF. J is TRBJ2-1 and V is TRBV7-9; TRBD2 matches 7 bases. The J call may be in error: the DNA end matches TRBJ2-7 better. The length of the CDR3 is 12 residues. The germline CDR1 and CDR2 sequences are SEHNR and FQNEAQ (reference sequence).

The CDR3 loop reads CSVRDSTYNEQFF. The CDR3 DNA reads as TGCAGCGTCCGGGACTCCACCTACAATGAGCAGTTCTTC. This rearrangement joins TRBV29-1 to TRBJ2-1, with D perhaps matching TRBD2 (6 bases). Germline-derived CDR1 and CDR2 are SQVTM and ANQGSEA. The CDR3 length is 13 residues. Trimming pared 6 bases from V and 2 bases from J, leaving 11 bases between.

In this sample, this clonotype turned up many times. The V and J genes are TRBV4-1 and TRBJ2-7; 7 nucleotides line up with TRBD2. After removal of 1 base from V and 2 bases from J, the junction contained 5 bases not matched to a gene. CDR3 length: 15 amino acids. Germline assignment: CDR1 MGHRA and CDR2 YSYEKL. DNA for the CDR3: TGCGCCAGCAGCCAAGGGACGGGAGGCACCTACGAGCAGTACTTC. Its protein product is CASSQGTGGTYEQYF.

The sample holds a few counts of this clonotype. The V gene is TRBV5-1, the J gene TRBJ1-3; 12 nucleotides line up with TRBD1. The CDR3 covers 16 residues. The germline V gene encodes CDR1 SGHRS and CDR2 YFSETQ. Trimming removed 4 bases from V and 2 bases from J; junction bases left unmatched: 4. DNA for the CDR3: TGCGCCAGCAGCCGGGGACAGGGGGCAACTGGAAACACCATATATTTT. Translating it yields CASSRGQGATGNTIYF. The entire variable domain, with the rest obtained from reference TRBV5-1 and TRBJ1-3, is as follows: KAGVTQTPRYLIKTRGQQVTLSCSPISGHRSVSWYQQTPGQGLQFLFEYFSETQRNKGNFPGRFSGRQFSNSRSEMNVSTLELGDSALYLCASSRGQGATGNTIYFGEGSWLTVV.

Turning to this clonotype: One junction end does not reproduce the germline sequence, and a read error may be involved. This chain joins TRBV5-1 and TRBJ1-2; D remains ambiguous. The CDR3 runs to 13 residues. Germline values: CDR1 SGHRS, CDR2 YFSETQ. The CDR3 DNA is TGCGCCGGCAGCTTGGGTGAGGAGGATGGCTACACCTTC. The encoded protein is CAGSLGEEDGYTF.

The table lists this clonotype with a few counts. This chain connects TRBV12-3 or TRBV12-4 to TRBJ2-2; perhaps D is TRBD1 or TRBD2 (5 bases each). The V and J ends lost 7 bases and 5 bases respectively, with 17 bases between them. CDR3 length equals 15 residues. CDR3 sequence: CASNQAAGLTGELFF. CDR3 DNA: TGTGCCAGCAACCAAGCGGCAGGGCTTACCGGGGAGCTGTTTTTT.

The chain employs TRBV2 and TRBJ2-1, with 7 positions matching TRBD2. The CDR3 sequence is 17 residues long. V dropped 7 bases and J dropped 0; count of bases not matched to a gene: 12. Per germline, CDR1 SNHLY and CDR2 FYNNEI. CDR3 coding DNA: TGTGCCAGCAACCAGATCGCTAGCGGCAACTCCTACAATGAGCAGTTCTTC. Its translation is CASNQIASGNSYNEQFF.

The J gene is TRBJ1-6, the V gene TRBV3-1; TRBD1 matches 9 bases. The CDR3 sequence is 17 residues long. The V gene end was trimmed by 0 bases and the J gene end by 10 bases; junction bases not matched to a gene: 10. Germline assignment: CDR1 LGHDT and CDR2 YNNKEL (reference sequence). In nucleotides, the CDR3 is TGTGCCAGCAGCCAAGATGGGACCCCGGACAGGGGATCACCCCTCCACTTT. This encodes CASSQDGTPDRGSPLHF.

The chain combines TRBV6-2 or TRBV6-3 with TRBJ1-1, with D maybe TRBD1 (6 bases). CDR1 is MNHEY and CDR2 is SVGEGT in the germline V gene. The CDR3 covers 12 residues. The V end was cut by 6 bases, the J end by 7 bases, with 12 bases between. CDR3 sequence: CASSRGQNEAFF. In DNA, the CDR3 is TGTGCCAGCAGCCGAGGACAGAATGAAGCTTTCTTT.

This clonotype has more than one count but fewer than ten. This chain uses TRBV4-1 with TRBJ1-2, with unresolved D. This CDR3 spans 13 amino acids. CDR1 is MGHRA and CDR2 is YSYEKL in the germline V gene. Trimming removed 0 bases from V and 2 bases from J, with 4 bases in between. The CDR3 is CASSQEQNYGYTF. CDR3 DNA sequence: TGCGCCAGCAGCCAAGAACAGAACTATGGCTACACCTTC.

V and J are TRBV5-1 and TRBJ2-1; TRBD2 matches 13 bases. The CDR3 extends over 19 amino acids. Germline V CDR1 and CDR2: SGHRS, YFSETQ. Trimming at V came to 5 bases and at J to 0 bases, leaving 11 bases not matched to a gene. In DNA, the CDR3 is TGCGCCAGCAGTCCGGGTGGGACTAGCGGGACCCCCTCCTACAATGAGCAGTTCTTC. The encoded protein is CASSPGGTSGTPSYNEQFF.

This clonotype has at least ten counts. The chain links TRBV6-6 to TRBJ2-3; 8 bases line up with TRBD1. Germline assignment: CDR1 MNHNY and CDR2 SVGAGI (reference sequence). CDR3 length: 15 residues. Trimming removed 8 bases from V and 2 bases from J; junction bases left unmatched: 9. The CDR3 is CASQGQGTPTDTQYF. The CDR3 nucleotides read TGTGCCAGCCAAGGACAGGGAACCCCCACAGATACGCAGTATTTT.

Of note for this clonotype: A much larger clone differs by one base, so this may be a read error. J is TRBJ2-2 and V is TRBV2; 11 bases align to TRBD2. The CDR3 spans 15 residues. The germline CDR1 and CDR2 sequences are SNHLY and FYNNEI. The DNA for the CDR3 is TGTGCCAGCAGGAGGCTAGCGGGAGGAACCGGGCAGCTGTTTTTT. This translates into CASRRLAGGTGQLFF.

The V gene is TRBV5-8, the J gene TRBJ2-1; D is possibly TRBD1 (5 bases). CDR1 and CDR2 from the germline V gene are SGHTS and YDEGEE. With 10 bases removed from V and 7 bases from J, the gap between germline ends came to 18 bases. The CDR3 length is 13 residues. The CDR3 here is CASRTGFLNEQFF. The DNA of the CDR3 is TGTGCCTCCCGAACAGGCTTTTTAAATGAGCAGTTCTTC.

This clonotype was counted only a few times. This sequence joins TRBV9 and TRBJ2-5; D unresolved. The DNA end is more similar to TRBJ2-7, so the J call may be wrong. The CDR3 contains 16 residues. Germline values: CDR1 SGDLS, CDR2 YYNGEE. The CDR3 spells CASSVEADISSYEQYF. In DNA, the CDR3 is TGTGCCAGCAGCGTAGAGGCAGATATTAGCTCCTACGAGCAGTACTTC.

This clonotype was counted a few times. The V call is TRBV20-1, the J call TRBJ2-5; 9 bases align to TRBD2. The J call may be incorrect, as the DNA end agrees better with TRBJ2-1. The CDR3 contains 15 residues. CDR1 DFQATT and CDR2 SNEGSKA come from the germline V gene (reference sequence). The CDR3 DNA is TGCAGTGCTAGAGATGGTGCGGGAGGGATCTATGAGCAGTTCTTC. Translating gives CSARDGAGGIYEQFF.

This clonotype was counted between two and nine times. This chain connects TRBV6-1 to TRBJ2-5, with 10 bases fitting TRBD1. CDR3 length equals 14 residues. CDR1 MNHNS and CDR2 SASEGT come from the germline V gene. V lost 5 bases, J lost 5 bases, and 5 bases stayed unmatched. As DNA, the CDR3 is TGTGCCAGCAGTAGACAGGGGGCGGTGGAGACCCAGTACTTC. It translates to CASSRQGAVETQYF.

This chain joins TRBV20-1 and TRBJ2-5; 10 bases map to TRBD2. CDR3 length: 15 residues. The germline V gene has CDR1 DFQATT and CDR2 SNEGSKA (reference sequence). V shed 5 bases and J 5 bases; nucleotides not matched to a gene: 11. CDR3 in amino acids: CSASRGAGGSETQYF. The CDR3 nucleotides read TGCAGTGCTTCCCGAGGAGCGGGAGGGTCTGAGACCCAGTACTTC.

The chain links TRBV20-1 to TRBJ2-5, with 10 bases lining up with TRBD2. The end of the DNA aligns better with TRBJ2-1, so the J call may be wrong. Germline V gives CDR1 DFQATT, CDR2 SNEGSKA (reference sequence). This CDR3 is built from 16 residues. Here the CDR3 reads CSARDLQREGFNEQFF. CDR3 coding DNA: TGCAGTGCTAGAGATCTACAGCGGGAGGGGTTCAATGAGCAGTTCTTC.

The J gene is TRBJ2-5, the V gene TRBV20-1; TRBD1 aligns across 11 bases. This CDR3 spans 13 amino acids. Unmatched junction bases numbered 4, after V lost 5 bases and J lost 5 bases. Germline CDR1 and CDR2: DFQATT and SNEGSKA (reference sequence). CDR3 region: CSAGTGGGETQYF. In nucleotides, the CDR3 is TGCAGTGCTGGGACAGGGGGTGGCGAGACCCAGTACTTC.

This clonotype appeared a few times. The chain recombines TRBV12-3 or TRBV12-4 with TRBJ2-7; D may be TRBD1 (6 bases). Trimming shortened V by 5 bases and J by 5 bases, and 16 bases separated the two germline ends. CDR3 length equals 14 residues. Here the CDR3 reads CASSTGIMRNEQYF. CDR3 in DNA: TGTGCCAGCAGTACAGGGATTATGAGGAACGAGCAGTACTTC.

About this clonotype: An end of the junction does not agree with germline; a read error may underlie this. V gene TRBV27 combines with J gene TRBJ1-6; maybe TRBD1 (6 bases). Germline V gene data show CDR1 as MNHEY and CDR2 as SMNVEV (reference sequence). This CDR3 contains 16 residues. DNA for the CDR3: TGCGCCAGCAGTTTATCGGGGGGCAGGGCTAATTCACCCCTCCACTTT. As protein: CASSLSGGRANSPLHF.

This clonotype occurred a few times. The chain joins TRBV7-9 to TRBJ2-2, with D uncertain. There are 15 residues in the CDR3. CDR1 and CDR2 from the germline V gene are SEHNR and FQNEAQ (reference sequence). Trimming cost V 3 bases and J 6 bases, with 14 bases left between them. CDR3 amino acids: CASSFPLGGAGELFF. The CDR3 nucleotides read TGTGCCAGCAGCTTCCCTTTGGGTGGCGCCGGGGAGCTGTTTTTT.